This T cell receptor (beta chain) was recorded in a study of T cell repertoires in cytomegalovirus infection. This CDR3 spans 12 amino acids. Trimming took 1 base from V and 6 from J, leaving 6 bases between them. Germline loops: CDR1 SGHTA, CDR2 FQGNSA. MiXCR, run by TCRdb on the reads, gives a single entry per CDR3 protein. Here the sample spans hundreds of thousands of distinct CDR3 sequences, roughly 36% being singletons. This clonotype was seen many times. Its antigen remains unidentified. The sequence derives from a human donor in good health (CMV status not recorded). Some clones in this sample may be carry-over from other donors' samples. Here the sequenced sample was cultured PBMCs, taken from culture after CMV antigen stimulation. V and J are TRBV7-2 and TRBJ1-2, with D maybe TRBD1 (5 bases). CDR3 in amino acids: CASSLGQNGYTF. In nucleotides, the CDR3 is TGTGCCAGCAGCTTAGGACAGAATGGCTACACCTTC.